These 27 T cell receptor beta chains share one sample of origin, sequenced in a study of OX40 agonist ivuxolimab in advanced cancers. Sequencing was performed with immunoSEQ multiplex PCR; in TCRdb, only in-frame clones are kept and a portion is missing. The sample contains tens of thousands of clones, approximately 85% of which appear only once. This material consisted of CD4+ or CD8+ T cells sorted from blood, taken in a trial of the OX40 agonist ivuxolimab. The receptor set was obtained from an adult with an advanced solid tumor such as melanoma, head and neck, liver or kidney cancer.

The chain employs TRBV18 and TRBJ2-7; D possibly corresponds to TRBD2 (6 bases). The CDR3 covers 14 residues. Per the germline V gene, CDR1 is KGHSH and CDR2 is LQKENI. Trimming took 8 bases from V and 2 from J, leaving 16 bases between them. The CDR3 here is CASTPRGITYEQYF. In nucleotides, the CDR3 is TGTGCCAGCACTCCCCGGGGGATAACCTACGAGCAGTACTTC.

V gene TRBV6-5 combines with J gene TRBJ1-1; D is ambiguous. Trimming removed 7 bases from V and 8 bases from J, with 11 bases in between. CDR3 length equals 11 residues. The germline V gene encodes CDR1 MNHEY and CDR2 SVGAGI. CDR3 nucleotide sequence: TGTGCCAGCAACCGGGGTCGGGAAGCTTTCTTT. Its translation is CASNRGREAFF.

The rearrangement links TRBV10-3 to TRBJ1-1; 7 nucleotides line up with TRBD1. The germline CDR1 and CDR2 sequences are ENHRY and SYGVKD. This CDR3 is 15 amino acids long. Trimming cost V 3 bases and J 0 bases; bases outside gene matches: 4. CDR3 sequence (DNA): TGTGCCATCAGTGACGGACAGGCATTGAACACTGAAGCTTTCTTT. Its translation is CAISDGQALNTEAFF.

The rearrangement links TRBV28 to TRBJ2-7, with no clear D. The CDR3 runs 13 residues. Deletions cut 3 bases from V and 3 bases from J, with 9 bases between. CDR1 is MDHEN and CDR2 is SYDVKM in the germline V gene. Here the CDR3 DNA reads TGTGCCAGCAGTTTTGCCGACCTCTACGAGCAGTACTTC. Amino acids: CASSFADLYEQYF.

In DNA form, the CDR3 reads TGTGCCAGCAGCCCGCAACCGAGGGGCCGGACTGAAGCTTTCTTT. Protein sequence: CASSPQPRGRTEAFF. The chain employs TRBV9 and TRBJ1-1, with TRBD1 as a possible D gene (5 bases). Germline CDR1 reads SGDLS; CDR2 reads YYNGEE. The length of the CDR3 is 15 residues. The V end was cut by 4 bases, the J end by 5 bases, with 18 bases between.

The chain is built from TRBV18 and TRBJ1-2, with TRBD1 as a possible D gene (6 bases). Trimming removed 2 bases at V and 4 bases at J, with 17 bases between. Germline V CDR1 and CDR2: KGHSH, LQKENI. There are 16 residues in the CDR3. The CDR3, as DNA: TGTGCCAGCTCACCAACTGAAGGGGGTGTTAGCTATGGCTACACCTTC. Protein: CASSPTEGGVSYGYTF.

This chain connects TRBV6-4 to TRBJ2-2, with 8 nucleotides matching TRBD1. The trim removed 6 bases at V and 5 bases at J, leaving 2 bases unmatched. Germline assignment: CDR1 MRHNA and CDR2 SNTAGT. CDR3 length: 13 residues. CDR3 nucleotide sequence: TGTGCCAGCAGGGACAGGGTAACCGGGGAGCTGTTTTTT. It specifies CASRDRVTGELFF.

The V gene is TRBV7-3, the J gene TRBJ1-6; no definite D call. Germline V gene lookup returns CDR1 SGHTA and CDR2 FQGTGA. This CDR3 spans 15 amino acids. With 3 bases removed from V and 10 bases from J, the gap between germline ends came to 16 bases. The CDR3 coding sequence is TGTGCCAGCAGCTTTTCGGCCGTGGAGGGATCACCCCTCCACTTT. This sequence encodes CASSFSAVEGSPLHF.

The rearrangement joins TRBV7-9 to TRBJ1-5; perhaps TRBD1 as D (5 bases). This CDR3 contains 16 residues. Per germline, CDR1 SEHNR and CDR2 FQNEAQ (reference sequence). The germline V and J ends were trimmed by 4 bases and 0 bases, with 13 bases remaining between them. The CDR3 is CASSSDRQTSNQPQHF. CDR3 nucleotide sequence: TGTGCCAGCAGCTCAGATAGACAGACTAGCAATCAGCCCCAGCATTTT.

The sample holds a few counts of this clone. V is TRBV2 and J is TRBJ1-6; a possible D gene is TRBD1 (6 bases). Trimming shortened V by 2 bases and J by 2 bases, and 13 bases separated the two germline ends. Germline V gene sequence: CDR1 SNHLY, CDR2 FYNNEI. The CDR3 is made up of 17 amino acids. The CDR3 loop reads CASSEIMAGAYNSPLHF. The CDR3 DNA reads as TGTGCCAGCAGTGAAATAATGGCAGGGGCCTATAATTCACCCCTCCACTTT. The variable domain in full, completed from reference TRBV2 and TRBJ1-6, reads EPEVTQTPSHQVTQMGQEVILRCVPISNHLYFYWYRQILGQKVEFLVSFYNNEISEKSEIFDDQFSVERPDGSNFTLKIRSTKLEDSAMYFCASSEIMAGAYNSPLHFGNGTRLTVT.

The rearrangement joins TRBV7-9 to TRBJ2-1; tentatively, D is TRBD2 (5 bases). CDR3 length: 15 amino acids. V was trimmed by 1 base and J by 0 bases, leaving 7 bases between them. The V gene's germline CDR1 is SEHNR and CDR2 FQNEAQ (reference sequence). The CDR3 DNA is TGTGCCAGCAGCTTAGGTCTAGCCTCCTACAATGAGCAGTTCTTC. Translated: CASSLGLASYNEQFF. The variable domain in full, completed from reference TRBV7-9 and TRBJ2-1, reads DTGVSQNPRHKITKRGQNVTFRCDPISEHNRLYWYRQTLGQGPEFLTYFQNEAQLEKSRLLSDRFSAERPKGSFSTLEIQRTEQGDSAMYLCASSLGLASYNEQFFGPGTRLTVL.

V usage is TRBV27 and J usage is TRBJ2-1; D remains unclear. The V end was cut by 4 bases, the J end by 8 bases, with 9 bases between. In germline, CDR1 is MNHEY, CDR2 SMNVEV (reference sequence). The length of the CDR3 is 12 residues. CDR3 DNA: TGTGCCAGCAGTTCCACTGGGTATGAGCAGTTCTTC. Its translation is CASSSTGYEQFF.

The CDR3 bases are TGTGCCAGCAGTTTATTAGACAGGGGATGGGCTGAGCAGTTCTTC. Protein product: CASSLLDRGWAEQFF. V is TRBV27 and J is TRBJ2-1, with TRBD1 matching 8 bases. The junction had 8 bases not matched to a gene; V was cut back by 1 base and J by 9 bases. This CDR3 has 15 residues. CDR1 is MNHEY and CDR2 is SMNVEV in the germline V gene (reference sequence).

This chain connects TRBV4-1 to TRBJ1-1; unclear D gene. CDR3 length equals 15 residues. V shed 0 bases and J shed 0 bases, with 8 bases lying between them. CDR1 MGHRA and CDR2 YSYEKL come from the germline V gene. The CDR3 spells CASSQESVLNTEAFF. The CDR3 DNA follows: TGCGCCAGCAGCCAAGAGTCGGTCTTGAACACTGAAGCTTTCTTT.

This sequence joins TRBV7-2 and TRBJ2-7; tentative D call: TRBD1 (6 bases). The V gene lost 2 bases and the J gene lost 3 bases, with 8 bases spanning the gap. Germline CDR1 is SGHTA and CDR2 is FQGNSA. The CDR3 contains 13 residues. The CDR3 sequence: CASSLRDNYEQYF. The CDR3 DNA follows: TGTGCCAGCAGCTTAAGGGACAACTACGAGCAGTACTTC.

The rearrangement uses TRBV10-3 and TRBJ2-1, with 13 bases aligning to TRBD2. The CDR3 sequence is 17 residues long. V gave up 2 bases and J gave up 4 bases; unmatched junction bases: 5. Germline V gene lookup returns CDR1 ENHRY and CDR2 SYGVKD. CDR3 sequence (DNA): TGTGCCATCAGTGAGGGACTAGCGGGAGCAGCTTACAATGAGCAGTTCTTC. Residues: CAISEGLAGAAYNEQFF.

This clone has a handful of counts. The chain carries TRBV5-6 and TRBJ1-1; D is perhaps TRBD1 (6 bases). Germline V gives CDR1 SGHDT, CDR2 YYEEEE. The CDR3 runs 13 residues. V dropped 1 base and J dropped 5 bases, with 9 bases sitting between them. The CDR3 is CASSLKGGTEAFF. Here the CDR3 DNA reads TGTGCCAGCAGCTTGAAGGGGGGGACTGAAGCTTTCTTT.

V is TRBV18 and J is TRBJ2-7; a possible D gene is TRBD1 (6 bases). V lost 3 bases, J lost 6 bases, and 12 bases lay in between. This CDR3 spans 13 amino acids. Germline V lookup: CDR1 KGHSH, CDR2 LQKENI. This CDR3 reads CASSPSQGREQYF. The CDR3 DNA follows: TGTGCCAGCTCACCGTCACAGGGACGCGAGCAGTACTTC.

The CDR3 spells CAITGDNSYGYTF. The CDR3 DNA sequence: TGTGCCATCACGGGGGACAACTCGTATGGCTACACCTTC. The chain combines TRBV10-3 with TRBJ1-2, with D perhaps matching TRBD1 (6 bases). CDR3 length: 13 amino acids. V was shortened by 7 bases and J by 5 bases, with 14 bases between the two germline ends. Germline CDR1 is ENHRY and CDR2 is SYGVKD.

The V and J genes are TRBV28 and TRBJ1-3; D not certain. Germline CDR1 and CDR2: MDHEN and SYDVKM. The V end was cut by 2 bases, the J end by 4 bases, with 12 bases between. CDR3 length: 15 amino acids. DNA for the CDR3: TGTGCCAGCAGTTTAGGTGGGTCCAACGGAAACACCATATATTTT. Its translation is CASSLGGSNGNTIYF.

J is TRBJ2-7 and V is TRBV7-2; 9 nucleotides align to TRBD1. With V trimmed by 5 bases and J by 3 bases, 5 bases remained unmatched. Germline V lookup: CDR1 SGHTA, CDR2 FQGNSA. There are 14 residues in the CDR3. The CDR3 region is CASSTGTGLYEQYF. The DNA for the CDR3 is TGTGCCAGCAGCACCGGGACAGGGCTCTACGAGCAGTACTTC.

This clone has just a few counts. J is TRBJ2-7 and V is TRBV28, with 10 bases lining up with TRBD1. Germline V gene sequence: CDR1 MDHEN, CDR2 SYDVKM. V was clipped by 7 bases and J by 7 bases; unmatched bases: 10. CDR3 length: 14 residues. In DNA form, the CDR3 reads TGTGCCAGCATCCACCGGGACAGGGGTAGTGAGCAGTACTTC. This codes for CASIHRDRGSEQYF.

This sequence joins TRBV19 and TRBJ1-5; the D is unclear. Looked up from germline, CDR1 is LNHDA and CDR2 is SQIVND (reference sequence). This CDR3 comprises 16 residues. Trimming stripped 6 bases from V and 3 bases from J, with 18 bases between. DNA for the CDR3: TGTGCCAGTAGATATAATAAGGACGCATACAATCAGCCCCAGCATTTT. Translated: CASRYNKDAYNQPQHF.

Here the CDR3 DNA reads TGTGCCAGTAACCCAGGCAGGTACTCTTATGGCTACACCTTC. Residues: CASNPGRYSYGYTF. V is TRBV19 and J is TRBJ1-2; no firm D call. The V end was cut by 7 bases, the J end by 5 bases, with 17 bases between. Germline V gene sequence: CDR1 LNHDA, CDR2 SQIVND (reference sequence). This CDR3 spans 14 amino acids.

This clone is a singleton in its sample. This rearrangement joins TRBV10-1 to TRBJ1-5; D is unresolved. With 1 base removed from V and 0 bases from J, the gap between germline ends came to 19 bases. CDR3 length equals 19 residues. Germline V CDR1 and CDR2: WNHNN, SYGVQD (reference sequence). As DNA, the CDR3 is TGCGCCAGCAGTGAGTTGGTAACAGCAAAACCGGATAGCAATCAGCCCCAGCATTTT. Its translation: CASSELVTAKPDSNQPQHF.

The CDR3 reads CASSPWGTGGFDEQFF. In nucleotides, the CDR3 is TGTGCCAGCAGTCCTTGGGGGACAGGGGGCTTCGATGAGCAGTTCTTC. This chain connects TRBV6-4 to TRBJ2-1; 12 bases fit TRBD1. The length of the CDR3 is 16 residues. Germline values: CDR1 MRHNA, CDR2 SNTAGT. Germline trimming cut 5 bases from V and 8 bases from J; bases unmatched to any gene: 10.

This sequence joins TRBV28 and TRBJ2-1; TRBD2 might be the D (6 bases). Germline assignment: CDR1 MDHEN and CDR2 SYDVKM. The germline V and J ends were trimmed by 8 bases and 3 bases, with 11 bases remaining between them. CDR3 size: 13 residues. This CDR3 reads CASRRDLYNEQFF. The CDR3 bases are TGTGCCAGCCGGAGGGATCTCTACAATGAGCAGTTCTTC.